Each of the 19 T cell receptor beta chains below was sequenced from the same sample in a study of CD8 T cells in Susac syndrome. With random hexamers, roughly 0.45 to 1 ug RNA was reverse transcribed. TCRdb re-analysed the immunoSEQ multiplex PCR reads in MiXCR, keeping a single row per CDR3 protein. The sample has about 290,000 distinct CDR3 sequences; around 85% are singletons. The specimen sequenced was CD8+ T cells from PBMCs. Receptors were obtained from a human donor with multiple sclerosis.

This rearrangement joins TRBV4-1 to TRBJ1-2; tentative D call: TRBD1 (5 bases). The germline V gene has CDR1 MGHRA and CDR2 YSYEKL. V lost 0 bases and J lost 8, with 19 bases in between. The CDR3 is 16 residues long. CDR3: CASSQDRILGGRGYTF. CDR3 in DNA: TGCGCCAGCAGCCAAGATAGGATCTTGGGGGGAAGAGGCTACACCTTC.

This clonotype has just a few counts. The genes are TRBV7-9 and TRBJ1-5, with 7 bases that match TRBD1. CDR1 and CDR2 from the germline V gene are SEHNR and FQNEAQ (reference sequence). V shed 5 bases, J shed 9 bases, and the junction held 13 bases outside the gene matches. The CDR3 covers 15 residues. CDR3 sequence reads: CASSPNSDRDGPQHF. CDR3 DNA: TGTGCCAGCAGCCCCAATTCAGACAGGGATGGGCCCCAGCATTTT. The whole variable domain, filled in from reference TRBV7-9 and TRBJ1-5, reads DTGVSQNPRHKITKRGQNVTFRCDPISEHNRLYWYRQTLGQGPEFLTYFQNEAQLEKSRLLSDRFSAERPKGSFSTLEIQRTEQGDSAMYLCASSPNSDRDGPQHFGDGTRLSIL.

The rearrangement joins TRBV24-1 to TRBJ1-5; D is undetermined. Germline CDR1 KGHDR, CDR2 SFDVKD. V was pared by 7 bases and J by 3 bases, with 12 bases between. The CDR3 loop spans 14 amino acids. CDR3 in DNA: TGTGCCACCAGCCCCCCACAGAACAATCAGCCCCAGCATTTT. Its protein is CATSPPQNNQPQHF.

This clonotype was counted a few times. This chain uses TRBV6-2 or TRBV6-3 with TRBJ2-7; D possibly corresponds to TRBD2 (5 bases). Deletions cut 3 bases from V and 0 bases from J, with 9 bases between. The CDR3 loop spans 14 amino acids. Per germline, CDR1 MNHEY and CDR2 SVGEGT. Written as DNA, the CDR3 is TGTGCCAGCAGTTATGCGGGTGGCTCCTACGAGCAGTACTTC. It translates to CASSYAGGSYEQYF.

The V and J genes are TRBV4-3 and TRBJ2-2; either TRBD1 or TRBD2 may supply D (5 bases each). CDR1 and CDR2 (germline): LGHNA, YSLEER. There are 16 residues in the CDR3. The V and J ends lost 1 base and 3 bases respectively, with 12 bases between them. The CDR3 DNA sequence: TGCGCCAGCAGCCAAGGGGGGATCCAAGACACCGGGGAGCTGTTTTTT. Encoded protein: CASSQGGIQDTGELFF.

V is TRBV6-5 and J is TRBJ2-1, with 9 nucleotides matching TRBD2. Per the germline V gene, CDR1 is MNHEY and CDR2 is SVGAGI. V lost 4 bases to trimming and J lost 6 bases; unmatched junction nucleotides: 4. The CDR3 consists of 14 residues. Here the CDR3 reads CASSLAGVGNEQFF. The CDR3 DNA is TGTGCCAGCAGTTTAGCGGGAGTGGGCAATGAGCAGTTCTTC.

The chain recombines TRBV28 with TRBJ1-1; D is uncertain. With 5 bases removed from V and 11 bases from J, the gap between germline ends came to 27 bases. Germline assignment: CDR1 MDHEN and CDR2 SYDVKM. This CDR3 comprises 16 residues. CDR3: CASSRRRAPSISGAFF. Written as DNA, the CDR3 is TGTGCCAGCAGTCGACGAAGGGCTCCTTCTATCAGCGGTGCTTTCTTT.

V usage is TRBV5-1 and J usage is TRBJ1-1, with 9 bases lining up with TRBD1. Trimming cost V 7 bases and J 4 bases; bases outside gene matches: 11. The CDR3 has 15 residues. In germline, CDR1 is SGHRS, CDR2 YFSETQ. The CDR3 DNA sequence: TGCGCCAGCTCATTCGACAGGGGGTTGGGCACTGAAGCTTTCTTT. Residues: CASSFDRGLGTEAFF.

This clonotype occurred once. CDR3 nucleotides: TGTGCCAGCAGTTTAGGGGGGATGTACAATGAGCAGTTCTTC. Amino acids: CASSLGGMYNEQFF. The genes are TRBV28 and TRBJ2-1, with D possibly matching TRBD2 (6 bases). Trimming took 2 bases from V and 4 from J, leaving 9 bases between them. This CDR3 is built from 14 residues. CDR1 is MDHEN, CDR2 SYDVKM, per germline.

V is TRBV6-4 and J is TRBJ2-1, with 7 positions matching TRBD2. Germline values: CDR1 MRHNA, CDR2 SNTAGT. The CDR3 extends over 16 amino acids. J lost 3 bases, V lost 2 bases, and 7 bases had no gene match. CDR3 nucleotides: TGTGCCAGCAGTGACACGTCCCGGGACTACTACAATGAGCAGTTCTTC. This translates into CASSDTSRDYYNEQFF.

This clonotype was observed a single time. The CDR3 sequence: CATSPSDSNQPQHF. The CDR3 DNA reads as TGTGCCACCAGCCCCTCCGATAGCAATCAGCCCCAGCATTTT. The chain carries TRBV15 and TRBJ1-5; D is uncertain. The CDR3 extends over 14 amino acids. V was cut by 5 bases and J by 0 bases, with 8 bases left in between. CDR1 and CDR2 (germline): LNHNV, YYDKDF (reference sequence).

The CDR3 nucleotides read TGTGCCAGCAGCTTGTGGAACTACAATGAGCAGTTCTTC. It yields the protein CASSLWNYNEQFF. The chain links TRBV5-4 to TRBJ2-1; D is unclear. Trimming pared 1 base from V and 3 bases from J, leaving 5 bases between. The CDR3 loop spans 13 amino acids. Looked up from germline, CDR1 is SGHNT and CDR2 is YYREEE (reference sequence).

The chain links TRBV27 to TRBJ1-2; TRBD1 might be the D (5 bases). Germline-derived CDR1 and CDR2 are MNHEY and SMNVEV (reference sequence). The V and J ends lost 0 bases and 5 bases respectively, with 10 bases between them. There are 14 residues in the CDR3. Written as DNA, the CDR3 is TGTGCCAGCAGTTTATCGATCGGGGGGTATGGCTACACCTTC. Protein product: CASSLSIGGYGYTF.

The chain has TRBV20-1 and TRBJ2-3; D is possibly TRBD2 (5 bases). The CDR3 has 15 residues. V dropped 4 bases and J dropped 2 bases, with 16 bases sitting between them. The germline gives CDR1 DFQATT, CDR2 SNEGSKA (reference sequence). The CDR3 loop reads CSATSQAELTDTQYF. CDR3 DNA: TGCAGTGCTACGTCCCAAGCGGAACTCACAGATACGCAGTATTTT.

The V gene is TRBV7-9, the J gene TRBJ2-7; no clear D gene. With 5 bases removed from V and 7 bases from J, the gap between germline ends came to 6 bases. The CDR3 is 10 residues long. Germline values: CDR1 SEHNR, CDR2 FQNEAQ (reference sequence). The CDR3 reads CASSVQEQYF. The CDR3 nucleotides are TGTGCCAGCAGCGTTCAGGAGCAGTACTTC.

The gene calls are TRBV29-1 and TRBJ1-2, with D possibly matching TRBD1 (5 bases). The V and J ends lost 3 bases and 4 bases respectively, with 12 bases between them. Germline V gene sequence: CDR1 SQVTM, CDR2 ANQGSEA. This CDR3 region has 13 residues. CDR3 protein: CSVDRDQAYGYTF. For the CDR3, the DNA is TGCAGCGTTGACCGGGACCAGGCCTATGGCTACACCTTC.

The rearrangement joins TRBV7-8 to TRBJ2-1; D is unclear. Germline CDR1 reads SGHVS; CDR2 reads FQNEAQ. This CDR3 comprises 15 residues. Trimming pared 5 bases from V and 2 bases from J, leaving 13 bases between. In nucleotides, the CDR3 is TGTGCCAGCAGCCTGGCTGTAGGCCCCTACAATGAGCAGTTCTTC. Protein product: CASSLAVGPYNEQFF.

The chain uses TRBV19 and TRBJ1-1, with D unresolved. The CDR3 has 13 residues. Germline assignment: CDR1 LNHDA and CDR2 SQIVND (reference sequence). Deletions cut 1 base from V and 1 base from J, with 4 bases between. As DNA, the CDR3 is TGTGCCAGTAGTATAGTATGGAACACTGAAGCTTTCTTT. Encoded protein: CASSIVWNTEAFF.

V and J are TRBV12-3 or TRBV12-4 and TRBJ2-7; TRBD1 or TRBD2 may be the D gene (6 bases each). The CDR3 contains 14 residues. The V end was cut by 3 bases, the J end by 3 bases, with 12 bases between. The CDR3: CASSFWGANYEQYF. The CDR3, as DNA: TGTGCCAGCAGTTTTTGGGGGGCCAACTACGAGCAGTACTTC.